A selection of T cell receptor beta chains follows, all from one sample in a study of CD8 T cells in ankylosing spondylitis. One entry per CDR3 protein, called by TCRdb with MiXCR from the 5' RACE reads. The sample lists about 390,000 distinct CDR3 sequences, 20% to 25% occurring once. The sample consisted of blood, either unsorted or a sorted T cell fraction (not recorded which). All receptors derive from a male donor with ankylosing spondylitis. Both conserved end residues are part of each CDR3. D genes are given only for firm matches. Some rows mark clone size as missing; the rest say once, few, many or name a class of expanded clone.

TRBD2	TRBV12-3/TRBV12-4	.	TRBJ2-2	TGTGCCAGCAGGGGTCACGGGACTAGCGTCAGCACCGGGGAGCTGTTTTTT	CASRGHGTSVSTGELFF
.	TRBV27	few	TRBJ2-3	TGTGCCAGCAGTTTATTTAACGTCGGGACATTAGCAGATACGCAGTATTTT	CASSLFNVGTLADTQYF
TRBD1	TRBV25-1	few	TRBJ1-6	TGTGCCAGCAGTGGCCCCTGGGACAGCACATATAATTCACCCCTCCACTTT	CASSGPWDSTYNSPLHF
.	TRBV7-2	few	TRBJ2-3	TGTGCCAGCAGCTGGAGCACAGATACGCAGTATTTT	CASSWSTDTQYF
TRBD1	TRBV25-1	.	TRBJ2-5	TGTGCCAGCAGCCAGGCCGGGACAGGGGGGATGGAGACCCAGTACTTC	CASSQAGTGGMETQYF
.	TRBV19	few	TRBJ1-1	TGTGCCAGTAGTGTCTTTGGGACGGAATCAGAAGCTTTCTTT	CASSVFGTESEAFF
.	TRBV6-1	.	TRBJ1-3	TGTGCCAGTACAGTCTCTGGAAACACCATATATTTT	CASTVSGNTIYF
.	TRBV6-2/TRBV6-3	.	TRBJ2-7	TGTGCCAGCAGCAGCTCACCACAGTTAGGGCAGTACTTC	CASSSSPQLGQYF
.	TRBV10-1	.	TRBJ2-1	TGCGCCAGCGGGGACCGCGTCCCGGGTGAGCAGTTCTTC	CASGDRVPGEQFF
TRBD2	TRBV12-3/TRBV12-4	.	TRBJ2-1	TGTGCCAGCAGCCGCGGGACTAGCGGGAGGGCCCATGAGCAGTTCTTC	CASSRGTSGRAHEQFF
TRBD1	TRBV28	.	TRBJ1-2	TGTGCCAGCAGACTGCCGCTGACAGGGTACTATGGCTACACCTTC	CASRLPLTGYYGYTF
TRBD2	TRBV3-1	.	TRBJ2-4	TGTGCCAGCAGCCAAGGGACTAGCGGGAGGAACATTCAGTACTTC	CASSQGTSGRNIQYF
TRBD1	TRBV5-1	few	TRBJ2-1	TGCGCCAGCAGCTTGGGCGGGACAGGGTCCCACAATGAGCAGTTCTTC	CASSLGGTGSHNEQFF
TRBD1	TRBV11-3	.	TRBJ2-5	TGTGCCAGCAGGAGGACAGGGGGTGAGACCCAGTACTTC	CASRRTGGETQYF
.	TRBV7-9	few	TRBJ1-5	TGTGCCAGCAGCTTAGGGGAGCTACCCCAGCATTTT	CASSLGELPQHF
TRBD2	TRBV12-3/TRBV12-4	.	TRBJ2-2	TGTGCCAGCACGGGACTAGCGGGCACCGGGGAGCTGTTTTTT	CASTGLAGTGELFF
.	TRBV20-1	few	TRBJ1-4	TGCAGTGCGGAGGGTCGGGAAAAACTGTTTTTT	CSAEGREKLFF
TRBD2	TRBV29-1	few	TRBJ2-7	TGCAGCGTCGATCCCGGACTAGCGGGAGAGTCCTACGAGCAGTACTTC	CSVDPGLAGESYEQYF
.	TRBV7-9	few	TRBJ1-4	TGTGCCAGCAGCTTACTCGGACGGGTTGAAAAACTGTTTTTT	CASSLLGRVEKLFF
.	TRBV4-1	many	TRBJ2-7	TGCGCCAGCAGCCAAGAAAAGAGGGACGGCAACTACGAGCAGTACTTC	CASSQEKRDGNYEQYF
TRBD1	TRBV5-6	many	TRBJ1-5	TGTGCCAGCAGCCGGACAGGGATCCAGCCCCAGCATTTT	CASSRTGIQPQHF
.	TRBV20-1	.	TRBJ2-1	TGCAGTGCGAGGGGCCGTTTTGAGCAGTTCTTC	CSARGRFEQFF
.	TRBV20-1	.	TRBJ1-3	TGCAGTGCTATTTGGGCGGCGTCCGGAAACACCATATATTTT	CSAIWAASGNTIYF
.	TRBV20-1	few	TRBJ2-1	TGCAGTGCTAGAACTAGTTACAATGAGCAGTTCTTC	CSARTSYNEQFF